A single sample is the source of the 31 T cell receptor beta chains below, sequenced in a study of shared clonotypes between healthy human individuals. Repertoires were generated with immunoSEQ multiplex PCR, while TCRdb's copy carries only in-frame clones and drops some. The sample includes fewer than 700,000 clones, roughly 79% of them seen just once. Material: PBMCs. The origin of the receptors is a woman aged 40 to 50 in good health. Some clones in this sample may be carry-over from other donors' samples.

Concerning this clone: An end of the junction differs from the germline gene, which may be a read error. This chain links TRBV27 with TRBJ2-2; TRBD2 aligns across 7 bases. Germline V gene lookup returns CDR1 MNHEY and CDR2 SMNVEV (reference sequence). The CDR3 extends over 18 amino acids. As DNA, the CDR3 is TGTGCCAGCAGTCTCTCGGGGCTAGCGGACTTAAACACCGGGGAACTGTTTTTT. This translates into CASSLSGLADLNTGELFF.

A note on this clone: This likely reflects a read error, since a far larger clone is one base away. The V gene is TRBV5-4, the J gene TRBJ2-7, with D unresolved. CDR1 is SGHNT, CDR2 YYREEE, per germline (reference sequence). CDR3 size: 11 residues. The V end was cut by 3 bases, the J end by 0 bases, with 1 base between. The CDR3 loop reads CASSYSYEQYF. The CDR3, as DNA: TGTGCCAGCAGCTACTCCTACGAGCAGTACTTC.

J is TRBJ2-7 and V is TRBV4-1; TRBD2 aligns across 11 bases. The germline V gene has CDR1 MGHRA and CDR2 YSYEKL. CDR3 length: 18 amino acids. V trimming: 0 bases; J trimming: 3 bases; junction bases outside the gene matches: 10. For the CDR3, the DNA is TGCGCCAGCAGCCAAGAAACTAGCGGGGGAGGAAGGAACTACGAGCAGTACTTC. Its protein is CASSQETSGGGRNYEQYF.

J is TRBJ1-1 and V is TRBV27, with D uncertain. CDR1 is MNHEY and CDR2 is SMNVEV in the germline V gene (reference sequence). Trimming removed 4 bases at V and 0 bases at J, with 9 bases between. The CDR3 covers 14 residues. The CDR3 is CASSSPGLNTEAFF. The CDR3 nucleotides read TGTGCCAGCAGTTCGCCAGGACTGAACACTGAAGCTTTCTTT.

As to this clone: The sample contains more than one DNA sequence encoding this CDR3. The V gene is TRBV7-9, the J gene TRBJ2-1; 9 positions match TRBD1. Germline values: CDR1 SEHNR, CDR2 FQNEAQ (reference sequence). The trim removed 5 bases at V and 5 bases at J, leaving 4 bases unmatched. This CDR3 comprises 14 residues. In nucleotides, the CDR3 is TGTGCCAGCAGCCTCAGGACAGGGGACAATGAGCAGTTCTTC. Its translation is CASSLRTGDNEQFF.

The rearrangement joins TRBV4-2 to TRBJ2-3, with a possible D match to TRBD2 (6 bases). Germline V gives CDR1 LGHNA, CDR2 YNFKEQ. The CDR3 runs to 15 residues. The V end was cut by 1 base, the J end by 2 bases, with 10 bases between. CDR3 region: CASSQGRRDTDTQYF. The CDR3 coding sequence is TGTGCCAGCAGCCAAGGGAGGAGGGACACAGATACGCAGTATTTT.

V gene TRBV18 combines with J gene TRBJ2-1, with 8 bases aligning to TRBD2. The CDR3 is 15 amino acids. V was clipped by 4 bases and J by 1 base; unmatched bases: 3. Germline loops: CDR1 KGHSH, CDR2 LQKENI. The CDR3 loop reads CASSLLADSYNEQFF. CDR3 nucleotides: TGTGCCAGCTCACTACTAGCGGATTCCTACAATGAGCAGTTCTTC.

The V and J genes are TRBV23-1 and TRBJ1-3, with 8 bases matching TRBD1. TRBV23-1 is identified as an open reading frame with a role that is uncertain. The CDR3 extends over 16 amino acids. Trimming cost V 3 bases and J 4 bases; bases outside gene matches: 8. CDR3 region: CASSQLTGGNGNTIYF. The CDR3 nucleotides read TGCGCCAGCAGTCAGCTCACAGGGGGAAACGGAAACACCATATATTTT.

The chain couples TRBV7-6 to TRBJ2-2, with 7 bases that match TRBD2. This CDR3 is 14 amino acids long. The V segment lost 4 bases and the J segment 5 bases; nucleotides outside the gene matches: 4. Germline CDR1 is SGHVS and CDR2 is FNYEAQ. The CDR3 loop is CASSSISGTGELFF. The CDR3 bases are TGTGCCAGCAGCTCGATTAGCGGGACCGGGGAGCTGTTTTTT. The complete variable domain, with remaining parts taken from reference TRBV7-6 and TRBJ2-2, reads GAGVSQSPRYKVTKRGQDVALRCDPISGHVSLYWYRQALGQGPEFLTYFNYEAQQDKSGLPNDRFSAERPEGSISTLTIQRTEQRDSAMYRCASSSISGTGELFFGEGSRLTVL.

The chain carries TRBV28 and TRBJ2-1, with TRBD2 matching over 16 bases. The CDR3 consists of 16 residues. Per the germline V gene, CDR1 is MDHEN and CDR2 is SYDVKM. Trimming cost V 4 bases and J 7 bases; bases outside gene matches: 4. The DNA of the CDR3 is TGTGCCAGCAGTTCCCCGGGACTAGCGGGAGGGAATGAGCAGTTCTTC. Protein: CASSSPGLAGGNEQFF.

This clone was counted between two and nine times. This sequence joins TRBV4-3 and TRBJ2-2; tentatively, D is TRBD2 (5 bases). The germline gives CDR1 LGHNA, CDR2 YSLEER. V lost 5 bases and J 3 bases, leaving 10 bases between the germline ends. This CDR3 has 14 amino acids. This CDR3 reads CASSSGEDTGELFF. The CDR3 coding sequence is TGCGCCAGCAGCAGCGGCGAGGACACCGGGGAGCTGTTTTTT.

The chain is built from TRBV6-5 and TRBJ2-3, with D unclear. Germline V gene sequence: CDR1 MNHEY, CDR2 SVGAGI. V was pared by 0 bases and J by 6 bases, with 13 bases between. The CDR3 extends over 15 amino acids. The CDR3 DNA is TGTGCCAGCAGTTACTCGTTACTCCAAGCCGATACGCAGTATTTT. It yields the protein CASSYSLLQADTQYF.

The chain employs TRBV11-3 and TRBJ2-5, with TRBD2 identical over 8 bases. J gave up 1 base and V 5 bases, and 3 bases lay outside the gene matches. This CDR3 contains 14 residues. Germline loops: CDR1 SGHNT, CDR2 YENEEA. The CDR3 DNA sequence: TGTGCCAGCAGCCCTACTAGCGGCCAAGAGACCCAGTACTTC. Translated, it gives CASSPTSGQETQYF.

The chain joins TRBV28 to TRBJ2-4, with TRBD2 matching over 7 bases. The germline CDR1 and CDR2 sequences are MDHEN and SYDVKM. The junction had 11 bases not matched to a gene; V was cut back by 6 bases and J by 0 bases. The CDR3 runs to 17 residues. CDR3 residues: CASSPRGEGLAKNIQYF. The CDR3 coding sequence is TGTGCCAGCAGCCCCCGGGGGGAGGGGTTAGCCAAAAACATTCAGTACTTC.

The chain is built from TRBV19 and TRBJ2-4, with 10 bases fitting TRBD1. This CDR3 is 14 amino acids long. Germline V gene lookup returns CDR1 LNHDA and CDR2 SQIVND (reference sequence). After removal of 4 bases from V and 6 bases from J, the junction contained 3 bases not matched to a gene. The CDR3 protein is CASSTTGGSNIQYF. CDR3 coding DNA: TGTGCCAGTAGTACGACAGGGGGCTCAAACATTCAGTACTTC.

This CDR3 is CASSYSTRMNTEAFF. The DNA of the CDR3 is TGTGCCAGCAGTTACTCTACACGAATGAACACTGAAGCTTTCTTT. This chain uses TRBV6-5 with TRBJ1-1; no clear D gene. The CDR3 runs 15 residues. The V end lost 0 bases, the J end lost 0 bases, and 8 bases lay between the germline ends. From germline, CDR1 is MNHEY and CDR2 SVGAGI.

The chain carries TRBV7-2 and TRBJ2-7, with D possibly TRBD1 on 7 matching bases. This CDR3 has 17 residues. Per germline, CDR1 SGHTA and CDR2 FQGNSA. Trimming cost V 1 base and J 3 bases, with 19 bases left between them. The CDR3 loop is CASSLGDSGTVNYEQYF. CDR3 coding DNA: TGTGCCAGCAGCTTAGGGGACTCCGGGACAGTAAACTACGAGCAGTACTTC. Together with reference TRBV7-2 and TRBJ2-7, the CDR3 gives the full variable domain: GAGVSQSPSNKVTEKGKDVELRCDPISGHTALYWYRQSLGQGLEFLIYFQGNSAPDKSGLPSDRFSAERTGGSVSTLTIQRTQQEDSAVYLCASSLGDSGTVNYEQYFGPGTRLTVT.

The V gene is TRBV18, the J gene TRBJ2-2, with D perhaps matching TRBD1 or TRBD2 (5 bases each). From germline, CDR1 is KGHSH and CDR2 LQKENI. V lost 11 bases and J 0 bases, leaving 13 bases between the germline ends. CDR3 size: 14 residues. Written as DNA, the CDR3 is TGTGCCGGGGGACCATCATCGAACACCGGGGAGCTGTTTTTT. This encodes CAGGPSSNTGELFF.

J is TRBJ2-2 and V is TRBV19; 7 bases map to TRBD1. CDR1 is LNHDA, CDR2 SQIVND, per germline (reference sequence). V lost 10 bases to trimming and J lost 2 bases; unmatched junction nucleotides: 10. CDR3 length: 15 residues. Written as DNA, the CDR3 is TGTGCCACCGAAGAGGACAGGCCCAACACCGGGGAGCTGTTTTTT. Its protein is CATEEDRPNTGELFF.

The chain combines TRBV27 with TRBJ1-2; D might be TRBD1 (6 bases). The V end was cut by 6 bases, the J end by 8 bases, with 19 bases between. This CDR3 has 14 amino acids. Germline CDR1 reads MNHEY; CDR2 reads SMNVEV (reference sequence). CDR3: CASSLGGGVGGYTF. CDR3 DNA sequence: TGTGCCAGCAGCCTTGGGGGCGGTGTAGGCGGCTACACCTTC.

This clone was counted a single time. This chain joins TRBV6-5 and TRBJ1-1; 9 nucleotides align to TRBD1. Trimming took 8 bases from V and 1 from J; bases not matched to a gene: 8. The germline V gene has CDR1 MNHEY and CDR2 SVGAGI. This CDR3 contains 15 residues. CDR3 sequence (DNA): TGTGCCAGCCGAGCCACAGGGGGCAGGAACACTGAAGCTTTCTTT. Translation gives CASRATGGRNTEAFF.

V usage is TRBV6-5 and J usage is TRBJ2-7; the D is unclear. CDR1 is MNHEY, CDR2 SVGAGI, per germline. This CDR3 has 13 amino acids. V was cut by 2 bases and J by 0 bases, with 5 bases left in between. The CDR3 is CASSYSYSYEQYF. In DNA form, the CDR3 reads TGTGCCAGCAGTTACAGCTACTCCTACGAGCAGTACTTC.

Details on this clone: Additional DNA sequences in this sample encode the identical CDR3. The chain recombines TRBV7-2 with TRBJ2-2; 9 bases map to TRBD2. V lost 2 bases and J lost 0; bases outside the gene matches: 7. CDR3 length equals 18 residues. CDR1 and CDR2 (germline): SGHTA, FQGNSA. The CDR3 reads CASSLLASGATNTGELFF. As DNA, the CDR3 is TGTGCCAGCAGCTTATTGGCTAGCGGGGCCACGAACACCGGGGAGCTGTTTTTT.

The rearrangement uses TRBV19 and TRBJ2-1, with 14 bases identical to TRBD2. Looked up from germline, CDR1 is LNHDA and CDR2 is SQIVND (reference sequence). The CDR3 sequence is 16 residues long. V shed 6 bases, J shed 5 bases, and the junction held 6 bases outside the gene matches. This chain's CDR3 is CASRGGLAGVHNEQFF. The CDR3 DNA is TGTGCCAGTAGGGGGGGACTAGCGGGAGTCCACAATGAGCAGTTCTTC.

V is TRBV29-1 and J is TRBJ2-5; no firm D call. Germline CDR1 reads SQVTM; CDR2 reads ANQGSEA. The CDR3 totals 11 residues. Trimming removed 6 bases at V and 5 bases at J, with 10 bases between. The CDR3 protein is CSVRHGETQYF. As DNA, the CDR3 is TGCAGCGTCAGACACGGGGAGACCCAGTACTTC.

This clone was seen more than once but under ten times. This sequence joins TRBV20-1 and TRBJ2-7; D unclear. The CDR3 extends over 11 amino acids. With 5 bases removed from V and 5 bases from J, the gap between germline ends came to 10 bases. The V gene's germline CDR1 is DFQATT and CDR2 SNEGSKA (reference sequence). For the CDR3, the DNA is TGCAGTGCTGGATTGGGCGACGAGCAGTACTTC. Its translation: CSAGLGDEQYF.

This clone was counted between two and nine times. The CDR3: CASSSTLDRAGGYEQYF. The DNA of the CDR3 is TGTGCCAGCAGTTCTACCCTAGACAGGGCGGGAGGTTACGAGCAGTACTTC. The rearrangement uses TRBV27 and TRBJ2-7; D perhaps matches TRBD2 (8 bases). The CDR3 length is 17 residues. Per germline, CDR1 MNHEY and CDR2 SMNVEV (reference sequence). The ends were cut back, 4 bases at V and 4 bases at J, with 23 bases in the middle.

The rearrangement uses TRBV4-1 and TRBJ2-2, with 7 bases lining up with TRBD1. This CDR3 region has 16 residues. J gave up 6 bases and V 3 bases, and 10 bases lay outside the gene matches. The germline V gene encodes CDR1 MGHRA and CDR2 YSYEKL. The CDR3 is CASSHALQGKAGELFF. The CDR3 bases are TGCGCCAGCAGCCACGCATTACAGGGGAAGGCCGGGGAGCTGTTTTTT.

This clone was found a few times. J is TRBJ2-5 and V is TRBV19; 9 bases are shared with TRBD2. Per germline, CDR1 LNHDA and CDR2 SQIVND (reference sequence). The CDR3 is made up of 16 amino acids. V lost 4 bases to trimming and J lost 2 bases; unmatched junction nucleotides: 8. The CDR3 sequence is CASSRRAGGRQETQYF. In DNA form, the CDR3 reads TGTGCCAGTAGTAGGCGAGCGGGAGGTCGACAAGAGACCCAGTACTTC.

V is TRBV9 and J is TRBJ2-3, with D possibly being TRBD2 (5 bases). Per the germline V gene, CDR1 is SGDLS and CDR2 is YYNGEE. Trimming removed 4 bases at V and 8 bases at J, with 11 bases between. The CDR3 is made up of 12 amino acids. The CDR3 here is CASSKERGTQYF. CDR3 coding DNA: TGTGCCAGCAGCAAAGAACGGGGTACGCAGTATTTT.

This chain links TRBV7-2 with TRBJ2-1; a weak D match, TRBD2 (6 bases). The V gene lost 6 bases and the J gene lost 8 bases, with 26 bases spanning the gap. Germline CDR1 reads SGHTA; CDR2 reads FQGNSA. The CDR3 runs to 17 residues. The CDR3 DNA sequence: TGTGCCAGCAGGCCCCGACGCGCGGGGCTTCGATTCGATGAGCAGTTCTTC. Translated: CASRPRRAGLRFDEQFF.